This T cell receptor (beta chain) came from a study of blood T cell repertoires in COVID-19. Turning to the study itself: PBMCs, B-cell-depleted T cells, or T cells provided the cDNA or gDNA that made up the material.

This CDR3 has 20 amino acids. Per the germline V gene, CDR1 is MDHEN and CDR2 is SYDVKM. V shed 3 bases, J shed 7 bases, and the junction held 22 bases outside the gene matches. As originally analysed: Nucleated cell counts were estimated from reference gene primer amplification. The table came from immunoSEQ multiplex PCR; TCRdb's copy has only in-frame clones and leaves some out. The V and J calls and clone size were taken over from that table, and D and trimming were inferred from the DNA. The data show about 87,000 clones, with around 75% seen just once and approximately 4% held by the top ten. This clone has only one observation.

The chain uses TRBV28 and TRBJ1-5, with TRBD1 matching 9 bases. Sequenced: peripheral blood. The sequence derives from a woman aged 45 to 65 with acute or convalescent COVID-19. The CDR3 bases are TGTGCCAGCAGTTTGGGGGGTTCAGGACAGGGGAAGCTTTCACGGCAGCCCCAGCATTTT. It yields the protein CASSLGGSGQGKLSRQPQHF.